The clone carrying this TCR beta chain showed up just once. In the study's own analysis: Using reference gene primer amplification, nucleated cell counts were estimated. Assay: immunoSEQ multiplex PCR; the TCRdb copy retains only in-frame clones and omits some. V and J calls and clone size come straight from that table; D and trimming were deduced from the DNA. The table shows some 240,000 clones, with 75% to 85% occurring only once. This record comes from a study of blood T cell repertoires in COVID-19. The wider study: Samples representing acute and convalescent COVID-19 were sourced from the United States, Italy and Spain. The analysed material was cDNA or gDNA that came from T cells, B-cell-depleted T cells, or PBMCs.

The V and J ends lost 2 bases and 3 bases respectively, with 13 bases between them. CDR3 size: 16 residues. CDR1 and CDR2 (germline): SGHTA, FQGTGA. V and J are TRBV7-3 and TRBJ1-4; D is perhaps TRBD1 (5 bases). The receptor comes from a human donor in a cohort sampled during active COVID-19. Sequenced: peripheral blood. The CDR3 DNA sequence: TGTGCCAGCAGCTTATTGGGGGGAGAAGCTAATGAAAAACTGTTTTTT. Translating gives CASSLLGGEANEKLFF.